The clone carrying this T cell receptor beta chain was seen more than once but under ten times. One entry per CDR3 protein, called by TCRdb with MiXCR from the 5' RACE reads. The sample holds 45,000 to 60,000 distinct CDR3 sequences, roughly 14% seen once. This entry is derived from a study of T cells of healthy individuals. The germline V gene encodes CDR1 DFQATT and CDR2 SNEGSKA (reference sequence). V was pared by 0 bases and J by 0 bases, with 14 bases between. This CDR3 contains 16 residues. This TCR derives from a human donor in good health. J is TRBJ2-5 and V is TRBV20-1; no definite D call. The CDR3 loop reads CSARDPIEAYQETQYF. The CDR3 region has the DNA TGCAGTGCTAGAGATCCCATCGAGGCGTACCAAGAGACCCAGTACTTC.